The 5 T cell receptor beta chains in this list originate from one sample, sequenced in a study of CD8 T cells in ankylosing spondylitis. TCRdb used MiXCR to reprocess the 5' RACE reads, holding one entry per CDR3 protein. The data show approximately 300,000 distinct CDR3 sequences, around 21% seen once. What was sequenced was blood, either unsorted or a sorted T cell fraction (not recorded which). These receptors all stem from a female donor with ankylosing spondylitis or in good health (not recorded which).

The table lists this clonotype with many counts. This CDR3 reads CATSGQGTGELFF. Written as DNA, the CDR3 is TGTGCCACCAGTGGACAGGGTACCGGGGAGCTGTTTTTT. This chain uses TRBV24-1 with TRBJ2-2; 7 bases align to TRBD1. V gave up 5 bases and J gave up 5 bases; unmatched junction bases: 1. The CDR3 has 13 amino acids. CDR1 is KGHDR, CDR2 SFDVKD, per germline.

The chain combines TRBV10-3 with TRBJ2-1; D gene ambiguous. This CDR3 spans 19 amino acids. Looked up from germline, CDR1 is ENHRY and CDR2 is SYGVKD. V shed 0 bases and J shed 1 base, with 19 bases lying between them. CDR3 sequence: CAISESPNLVQMSYNEQFF. In DNA, the CDR3 is TGTGCCATCAGTGAGTCCCCTAACTTGGTGCAAATGTCCTACAATGAGCAGTTCTTC.

This sequence joins TRBV7-9 and TRBJ1-2; D is unclear. The CDR3 contains 14 residues. Germline loops: CDR1 SEHNR, CDR2 FQNEAQ (reference sequence). V was pared by 5 bases and J by 3 bases, with 13 bases between. Here the CDR3 reads CASSPSWGDYGYTF. The CDR3 nucleotides are TGTGCCAGCAGCCCCTCATGGGGAGACTATGGCTACACCTTC.

The rearrangement uses TRBV12-3 or TRBV12-4 and TRBJ1-6, with 8 bases that match TRBD1. V lost 6 bases and J lost 4; bases outside the gene matches: 2. This CDR3 comprises 14 residues. CDR3 DNA: TGTGCCAGCAGCGGACAGGGATATAATTCACCCCTCCACTTT. Translating it yields CASSGQGYNSPLHF.

The rearrangement links TRBV7-2 to TRBJ2-3; a weak D match, TRBD2 (5 bases). V lost 1 base, J lost 2 bases, and 10 bases lay in between. CDR3 length: 15 amino acids. Germline CDR1 SGHTA, CDR2 FQGNSA. CDR3 residues: CASSLVSGPTDTQYF. The DNA of the CDR3 is TGTGCCAGCAGCTTAGTAAGCGGACCCACAGATACGCAGTATTTT.